The clone carrying this T cell receptor (beta chain) appeared a few times. What it binds is unknown. cDNA prepared by RNA extraction and subsequent reverse transcription served as the template for sequencing. TCRdb's copy holds only in-frame clones and misses some; the assay was immunoSEQ multiplex PCR. The table has about 70,000 clones, around 49% seen once. Researchers took lesional scalp punch biopsies and peripheral blood from people who were alopecia areata patients. The data were obtained in a study of CD8+ T cells in alopecia areata. Study conclusions and caveats: Although TCR sharing was seen in mice, sharing across patients was less clear, possibly for HLA-related reasons. Higher clonality than in normal scalp was seen in lesional scalp, especially alopecia totalis/universalis.

The length of the CDR3 is 14 residues. Deletions cut 5 bases from V and 1 base from J, with 13 bases between. Germline values: CDR1 SGHDT, CDR2 YYEEEE. The J gene is TRBJ2-7, the V gene TRBV5-6, with D perhaps assigned TRBD1 or TRBD2 (5 bases each). The material sequenced was CD8+ T cells sorted from blood, taken at week 0. This receptor was identified in a human donor with alopecia areata. The DNA for the CDR3 is TGTGCCAGCAGTTCCGGGACCGCTTCCTACGAGCAGTACTTC. Residues: CASSSGTASYEQYF.